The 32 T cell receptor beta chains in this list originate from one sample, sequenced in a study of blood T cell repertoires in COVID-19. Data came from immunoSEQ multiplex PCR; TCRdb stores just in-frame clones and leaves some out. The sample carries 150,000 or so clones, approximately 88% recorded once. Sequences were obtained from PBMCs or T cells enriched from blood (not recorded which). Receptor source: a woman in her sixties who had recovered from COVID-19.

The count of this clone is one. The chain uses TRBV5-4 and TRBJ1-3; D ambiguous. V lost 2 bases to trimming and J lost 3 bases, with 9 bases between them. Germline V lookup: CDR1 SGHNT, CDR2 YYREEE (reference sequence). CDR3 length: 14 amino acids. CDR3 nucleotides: TGTGCCAGCAGCTTCGAAGACTTTGGAAACACCATATATTTT. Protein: CASSFEDFGNTIYF.

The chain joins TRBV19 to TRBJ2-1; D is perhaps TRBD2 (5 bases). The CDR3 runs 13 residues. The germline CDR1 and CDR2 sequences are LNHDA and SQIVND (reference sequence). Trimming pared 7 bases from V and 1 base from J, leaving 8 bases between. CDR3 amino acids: CASTGGSYNEQFF. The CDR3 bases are TGTGCCAGTACGGGCGGGTCCTACAATGAGCAGTTCTTC.

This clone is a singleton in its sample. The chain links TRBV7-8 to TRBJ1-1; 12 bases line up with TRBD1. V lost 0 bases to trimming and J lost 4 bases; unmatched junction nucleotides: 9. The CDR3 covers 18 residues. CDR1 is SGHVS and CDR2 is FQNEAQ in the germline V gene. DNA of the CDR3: TGTGCCAGCAGCTTAGCAACGGGACAGGGGGCTGGGGGCACTGAAGCTTTCTTT. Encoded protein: CASSLATGQGAGGTEAFF.

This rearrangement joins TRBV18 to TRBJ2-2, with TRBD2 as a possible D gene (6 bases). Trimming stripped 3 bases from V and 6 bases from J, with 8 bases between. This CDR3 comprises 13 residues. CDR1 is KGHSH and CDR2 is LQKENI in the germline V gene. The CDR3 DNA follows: TGTGCCAGCTCACCGGAGGGTCCCGGGGAGCTGTTTTTT. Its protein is CASSPEGPGELFF.

CDR3 region: CASSLAPGGNTEAFF. The CDR3 region has the DNA TGCGCCAGCAGCTTGGCGCCGGGGGGGAACACTGAAGCTTTCTTT. The rearrangement links TRBV5-1 to TRBJ1-1; possible D gene TRBD1, 5 bases. V was pared by 0 bases and J by 1 base, with 10 bases between. Germline lookup yields CDR1 SGHRS and CDR2 YFSETQ. The CDR3 loop spans 15 amino acids.

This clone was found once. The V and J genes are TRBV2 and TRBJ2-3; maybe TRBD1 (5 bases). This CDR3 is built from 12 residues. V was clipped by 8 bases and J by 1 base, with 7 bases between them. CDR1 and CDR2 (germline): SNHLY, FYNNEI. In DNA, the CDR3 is TGTGCCAGCGAAGGGGGCACAGATACGCAGTATTTT. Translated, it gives CASEGGTDTQYF.

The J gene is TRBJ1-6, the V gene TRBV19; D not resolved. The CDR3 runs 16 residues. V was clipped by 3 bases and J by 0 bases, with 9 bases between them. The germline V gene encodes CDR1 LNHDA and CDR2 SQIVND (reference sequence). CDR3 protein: CASSILASSYNSPLHF. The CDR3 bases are TGTGCCAGTAGTATTCTTGCGAGCTCCTATAATTCACCCCTCCACTTT.

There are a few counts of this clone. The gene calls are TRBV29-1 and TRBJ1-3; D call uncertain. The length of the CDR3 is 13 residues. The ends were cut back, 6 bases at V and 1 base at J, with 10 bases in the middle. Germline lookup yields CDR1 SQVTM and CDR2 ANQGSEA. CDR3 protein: CSVAAMSGNTIYF. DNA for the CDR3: TGCAGCGTCGCCGCTATGTCTGGAAACACCATATATTTT.

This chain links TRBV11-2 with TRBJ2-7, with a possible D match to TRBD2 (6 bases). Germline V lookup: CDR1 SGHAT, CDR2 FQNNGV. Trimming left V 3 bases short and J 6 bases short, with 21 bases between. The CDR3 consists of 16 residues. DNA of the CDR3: TGTGCCAGCAGCTTCACGGACTATCGGTGGGATCGCGAGCAGTACTTC. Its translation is CASSFTDYRWDREQYF.

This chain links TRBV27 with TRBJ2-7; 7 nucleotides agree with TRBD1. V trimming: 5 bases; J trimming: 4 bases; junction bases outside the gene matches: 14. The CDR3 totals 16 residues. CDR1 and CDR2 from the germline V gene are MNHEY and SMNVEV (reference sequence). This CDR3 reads CASSRPHGTAVYEQYF. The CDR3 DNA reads TGTGCCAGCAGTCGACCTCACGGGACAGCCGTATACGAGCAGTACTTC.

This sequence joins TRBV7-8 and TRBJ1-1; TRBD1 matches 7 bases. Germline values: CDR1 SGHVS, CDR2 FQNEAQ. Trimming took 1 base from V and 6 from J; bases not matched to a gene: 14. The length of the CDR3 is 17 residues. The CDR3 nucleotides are TGTGCCAGCAGCTTAGGCCTGAACAGGGGATTACAGGCTGAAGCTTTCTTT. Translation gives CASSLGLNRGLQAEAFF.

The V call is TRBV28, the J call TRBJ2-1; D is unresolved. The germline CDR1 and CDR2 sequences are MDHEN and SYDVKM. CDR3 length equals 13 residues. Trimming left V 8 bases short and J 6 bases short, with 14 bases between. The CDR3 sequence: CASATLSPNEQFF. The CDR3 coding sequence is TGTGCCAGCGCAACATTATCCCCCAATGAGCAGTTCTTC.

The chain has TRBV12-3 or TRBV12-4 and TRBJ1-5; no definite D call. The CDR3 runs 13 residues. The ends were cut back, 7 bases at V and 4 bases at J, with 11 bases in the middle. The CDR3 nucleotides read TGTGCCAGCACTGAACAGATAAATCAGCCCCAGCATTTT. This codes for CASTEQINQPQHF.

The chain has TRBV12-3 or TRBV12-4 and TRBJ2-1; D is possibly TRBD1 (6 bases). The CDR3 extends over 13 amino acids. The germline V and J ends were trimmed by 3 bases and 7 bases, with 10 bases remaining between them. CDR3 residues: CASSLAGENEQFF. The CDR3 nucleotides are TGTGCCAGCAGTTTGGCAGGGGAAAATGAGCAGTTCTTC.

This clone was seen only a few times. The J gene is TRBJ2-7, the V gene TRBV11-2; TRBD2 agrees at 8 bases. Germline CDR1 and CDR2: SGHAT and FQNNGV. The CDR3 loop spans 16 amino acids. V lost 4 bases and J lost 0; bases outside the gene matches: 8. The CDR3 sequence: CASSYEPGGFSYEQYF. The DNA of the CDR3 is TGTGCCAGCAGCTATGAACCGGGGGGGTTCTCCTACGAGCAGTACTTC.

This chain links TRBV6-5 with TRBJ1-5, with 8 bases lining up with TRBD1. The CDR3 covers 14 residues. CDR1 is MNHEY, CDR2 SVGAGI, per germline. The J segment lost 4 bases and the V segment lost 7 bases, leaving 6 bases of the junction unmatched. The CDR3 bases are TGTGCCAGCACCCGGACAGGGCCTAATCAGCCCCAGCATTTT. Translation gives CASTRTGPNQPQHF.

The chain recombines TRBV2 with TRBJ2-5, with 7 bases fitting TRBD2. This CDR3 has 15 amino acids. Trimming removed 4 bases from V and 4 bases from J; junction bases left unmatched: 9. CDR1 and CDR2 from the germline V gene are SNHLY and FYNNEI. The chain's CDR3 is CASSVLPGEGETQYF. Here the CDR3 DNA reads TGTGCCAGCAGTGTTTTACCGGGGGAGGGAGAGACCCAGTACTTC. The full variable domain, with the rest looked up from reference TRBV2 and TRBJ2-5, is EPEVTQTPSHQVTQMGQEVILRCVPISNHLYFYWYRQILGQKVEFLVSFYNNEISEKSEIFDDQFSVERPDGSNFTLKIRSTKLEDSAMYFCASSVLPGEGETQYFGPGTRLLVL.

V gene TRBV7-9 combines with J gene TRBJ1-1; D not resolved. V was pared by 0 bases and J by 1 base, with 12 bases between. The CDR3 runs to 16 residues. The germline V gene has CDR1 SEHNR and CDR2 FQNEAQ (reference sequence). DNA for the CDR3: TGTGCCAGCAGCTTAGCGCTCTCGGGAGGGAACACTGAAGCTTTCTTT. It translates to CASSLALSGGNTEAFF.

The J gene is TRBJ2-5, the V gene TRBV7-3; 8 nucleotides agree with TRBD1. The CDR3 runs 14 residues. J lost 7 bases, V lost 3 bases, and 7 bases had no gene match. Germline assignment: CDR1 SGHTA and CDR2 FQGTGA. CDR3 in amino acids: CASSFTGGGGTQYF. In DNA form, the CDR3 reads TGTGCCAGCAGCTTTACAGGGGGAGGTGGGACCCAGTACTTC.

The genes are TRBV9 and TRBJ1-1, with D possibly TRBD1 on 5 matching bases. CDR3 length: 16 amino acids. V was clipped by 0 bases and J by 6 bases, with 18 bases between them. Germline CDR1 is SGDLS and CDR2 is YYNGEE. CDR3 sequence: CASSVGGRRGSSEAFF. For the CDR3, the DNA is TGTGCCAGCAGCGTAGGAGGAAGAAGGGGATCCTCTGAAGCTTTCTTT.

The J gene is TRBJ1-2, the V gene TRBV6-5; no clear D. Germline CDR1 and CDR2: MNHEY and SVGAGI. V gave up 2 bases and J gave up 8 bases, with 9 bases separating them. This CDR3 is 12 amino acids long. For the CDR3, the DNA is TGTGCCAGCAGTTACAGTGCGGAGGGCTACACCTTC. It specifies CASSYSAEGYTF.

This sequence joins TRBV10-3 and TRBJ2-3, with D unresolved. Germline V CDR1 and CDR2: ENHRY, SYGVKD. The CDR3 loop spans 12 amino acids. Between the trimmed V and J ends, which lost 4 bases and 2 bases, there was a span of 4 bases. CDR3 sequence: CAISVYTDTQYF. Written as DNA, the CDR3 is TGTGCCATCAGTGTGTACACAGATACGCAGTATTTT.

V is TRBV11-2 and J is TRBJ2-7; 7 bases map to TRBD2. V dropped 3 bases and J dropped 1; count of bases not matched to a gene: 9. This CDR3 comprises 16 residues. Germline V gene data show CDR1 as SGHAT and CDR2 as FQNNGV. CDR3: CASSFAFSGPSYEQYF. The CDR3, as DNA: TGTGCCAGCAGCTTCGCCTTTAGCGGGCCATCCTACGAGCAGTACTTC.

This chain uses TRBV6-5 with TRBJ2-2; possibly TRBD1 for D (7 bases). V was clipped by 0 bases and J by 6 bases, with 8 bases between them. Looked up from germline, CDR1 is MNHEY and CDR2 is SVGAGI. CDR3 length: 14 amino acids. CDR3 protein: CASSYSRGAGELFF. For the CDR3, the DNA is TGTGCCAGCAGTTACTCCAGGGGGGCCGGGGAGCTGTTTTTT.

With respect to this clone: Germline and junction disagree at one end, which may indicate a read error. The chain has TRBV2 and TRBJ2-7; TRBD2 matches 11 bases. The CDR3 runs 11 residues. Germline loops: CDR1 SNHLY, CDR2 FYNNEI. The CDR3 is CASIWPSGGNF. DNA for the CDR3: TGTGCCAGCATTTGGCCTAGCGGGGGGAACTTC.

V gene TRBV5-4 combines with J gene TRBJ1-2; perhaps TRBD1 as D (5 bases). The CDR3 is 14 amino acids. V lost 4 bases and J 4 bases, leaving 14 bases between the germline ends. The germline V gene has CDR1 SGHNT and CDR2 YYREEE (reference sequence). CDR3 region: CASSARQGGYGYTF. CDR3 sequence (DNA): TGTGCCAGCAGCGCCAGGCAGGGAGGCTATGGCTACACCTTC.

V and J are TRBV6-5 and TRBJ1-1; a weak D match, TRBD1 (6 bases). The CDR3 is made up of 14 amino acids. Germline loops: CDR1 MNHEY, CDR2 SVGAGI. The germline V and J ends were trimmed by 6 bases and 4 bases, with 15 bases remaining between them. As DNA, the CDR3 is TGTGCCAGCAGCCGACAAAGGGGGTCCACTGAAGCTTTCTTT. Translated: CASSRQRGSTEAFF.

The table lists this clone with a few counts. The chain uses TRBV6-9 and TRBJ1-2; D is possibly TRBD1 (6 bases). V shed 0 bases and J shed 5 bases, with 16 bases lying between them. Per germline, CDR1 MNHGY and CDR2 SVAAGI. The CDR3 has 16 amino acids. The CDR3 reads CASSYSMGAHDYGYTF. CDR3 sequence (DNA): TGTGCCAGCAGTTATTCGATGGGGGCCCACGATTATGGCTACACCTTC.

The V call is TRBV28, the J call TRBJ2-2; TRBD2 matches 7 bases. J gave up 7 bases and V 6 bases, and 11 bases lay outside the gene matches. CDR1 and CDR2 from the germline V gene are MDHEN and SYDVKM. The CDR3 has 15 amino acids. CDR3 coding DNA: TGTGCCAGCAGCCTGTCCTTTCCGGGGGGCGGGGAGCTGTTTTTT. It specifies CASSLSFPGGGELFF.

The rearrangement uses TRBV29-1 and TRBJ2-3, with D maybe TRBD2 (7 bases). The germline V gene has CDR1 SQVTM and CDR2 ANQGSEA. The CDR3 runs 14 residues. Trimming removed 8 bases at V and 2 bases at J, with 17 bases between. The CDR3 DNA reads TGCAGCACTGGGCAGGGGACTAACACAGATACGCAGTATTTT. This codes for CSTGQGTNTDTQYF.

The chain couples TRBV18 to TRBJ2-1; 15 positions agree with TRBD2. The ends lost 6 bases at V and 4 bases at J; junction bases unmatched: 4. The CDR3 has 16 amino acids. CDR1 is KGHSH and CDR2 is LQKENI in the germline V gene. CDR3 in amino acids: CASSAGTSGRYNEQFF. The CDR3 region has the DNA TGTGCCAGCTCGGCAGGGACTAGCGGGAGGTACAATGAGCAGTTCTTC.

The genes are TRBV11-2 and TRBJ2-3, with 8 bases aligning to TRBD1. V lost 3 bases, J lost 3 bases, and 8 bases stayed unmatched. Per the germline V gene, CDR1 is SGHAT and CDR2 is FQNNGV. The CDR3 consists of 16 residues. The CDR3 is CASSLGADRVTDTQYF. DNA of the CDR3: TGTGCCAGCAGCTTGGGCGCGGACAGGGTGACAGATACGCAGTATTTT.